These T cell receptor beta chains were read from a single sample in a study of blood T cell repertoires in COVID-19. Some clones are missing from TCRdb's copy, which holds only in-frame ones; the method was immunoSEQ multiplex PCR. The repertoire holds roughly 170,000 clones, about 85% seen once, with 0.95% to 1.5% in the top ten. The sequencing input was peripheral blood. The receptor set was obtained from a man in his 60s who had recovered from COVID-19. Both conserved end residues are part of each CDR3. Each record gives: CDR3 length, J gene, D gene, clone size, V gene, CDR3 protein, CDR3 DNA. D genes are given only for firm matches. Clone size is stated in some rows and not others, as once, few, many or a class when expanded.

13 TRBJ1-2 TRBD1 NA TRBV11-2 CASSSQDRVGYTF TGTGCCAGCAGCTCCCAGGACAGGGTAGGCTACACCTTC
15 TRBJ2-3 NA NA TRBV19 CASSIAAGSTDTQYF TGTGCCAGTAGTATAGCGGCAGGTAGCACAGATACGCAGTATTTT
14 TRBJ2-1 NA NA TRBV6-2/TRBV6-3 CASSSWGRNNEQFF TGTGCCAGCAGCAGCTGGGGGCGAAACAATGAGCAGTTCTTC
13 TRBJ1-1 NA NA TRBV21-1 CASKLQGFTEAFF TGTGCCAGCAAATTACAGGGTTTCACTGAAGCTTTCTTT
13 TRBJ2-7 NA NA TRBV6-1 CASSEGPSYEQYF TGTGCCAGCAGTGAAGGGCCCTCCTACGAGCAGTACTTC
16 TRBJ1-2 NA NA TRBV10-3 CAISGQGLNELHGYTF TGTGCCATCAGTGGGCAGGGACTTAATGAGCTACATGGCTACACCTTC
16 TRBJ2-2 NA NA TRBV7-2 CASSLRDGGGTGELFF TGTGCCAGCAGCCTACGGGACGGGGGAGGCACCGGGGAGCTGTTTTTT
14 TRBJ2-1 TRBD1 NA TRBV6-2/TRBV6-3 CASSQQGAIDEQFF TGTGCCAGCAGTCAACAGGGGGCTATCGATGAGCAGTTCTTC
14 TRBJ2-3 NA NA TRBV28 CASSYDRPTDTQYF TGTGCCAGCAGTTATGACAGACCCACAGATACGCAGTATTTT
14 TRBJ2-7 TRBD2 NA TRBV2 CASIIGLAQAGQYF TGTGCCAGCATTATCGGACTAGCGCAGGCCGGGCAGTACTTC
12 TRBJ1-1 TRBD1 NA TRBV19 CASSQNRGRAFF TGTGCCAGTAGTCAAAACAGGGGGCGAGCTTTCTTT
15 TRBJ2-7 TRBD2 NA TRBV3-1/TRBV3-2 CASSPRSGETYEQYF TGTGCCAGCAGCCCCAGGAGCGGGGAGACCTACGAGCAGTACTTC
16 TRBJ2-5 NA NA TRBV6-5 CASSYRGGAVQETQYF TGTGCCAGCAGTTACAGGGGTGGGGCGGTTCAAGAGACCCAGTACTTC
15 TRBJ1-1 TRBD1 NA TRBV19 CASSGPGGRNTEAFF TGTGCCAGTAGCGGCCCAGGGGGTAGGAACACTGAAGCTTTCTTT
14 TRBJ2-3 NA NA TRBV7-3 CASSLSHNTDTQYF TGTGCCAGCAGCTTAAGCCACAACACAGATACGCAGTATTTT
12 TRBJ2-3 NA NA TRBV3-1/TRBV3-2 CASSQGPDTQYF TGTGCCAGCAGCCAGGGCCCAGATACGCAGTATTTT
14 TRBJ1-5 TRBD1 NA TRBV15 CATSSRGRDQPQHF TGTGCCACCAGCAGCAGGGGGCGAGATCAGCCCCAGCATTTT
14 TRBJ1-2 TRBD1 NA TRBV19 CASTKDREGFGYTF TGTGCCAGTACCAAGGACAGGGAAGGGTTTGGCTACACCTTC
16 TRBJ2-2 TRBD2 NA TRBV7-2 CASSHGLAGNTGELFF TGTGCCAGCAGCCACGGACTAGCGGGTAACACCGGGGAGCTGTTTTTT
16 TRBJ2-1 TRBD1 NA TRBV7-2 CASSLAAGGAYNEQFF TGTGCCAGCAGCTTAGCCGCAGGGGGCGCCTACAATGAGCAGTTCTTC
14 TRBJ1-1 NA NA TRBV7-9 CASSLAYVNTEAFF TGTGCCAGCAGCTTAGCGTATGTGAACACTGAAGCTTTCTTT
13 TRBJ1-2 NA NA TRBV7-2 CASSSTGFDGYTF TGTGCCAGCAGCTCAACAGGGTTTGATGGCTACACCTTC
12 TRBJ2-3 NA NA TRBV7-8 CASSPSTDTQYF TGTGCCAGCAGCCCTAGCACAGATACGCAGTATTTT
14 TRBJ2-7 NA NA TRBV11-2 CASSSGTGSYEQYF TGTGCCAGCAGTTCCGGGACTGGCTCCTACGAGCAGTACTTC
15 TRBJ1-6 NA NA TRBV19 CATRQAPVQNSPLHF TGTGCCACAAGACAGGCTCCCGTCCAAAACTCACCCCTCCACTTT
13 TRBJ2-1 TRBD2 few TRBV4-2 CASSGGGAHGGVF TGTGCCAGCAGCGGCGGGGGGGCGCACGGAGGAGTCTTC
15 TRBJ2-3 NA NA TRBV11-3 CASSPSPFSTDTQYF TGTGCCAGCAGCCCTTCCCCCTTCAGCACAGATACGCAGTATTTT
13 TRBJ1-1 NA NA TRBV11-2 CASSLSKGTEAFF TGTGCCAGCAGCTTATCAAAGGGGACTGAAGCTTTCTTT
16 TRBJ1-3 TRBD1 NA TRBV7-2 CASSPGQASYGNTIYF TGTGCCAGCAGCCCGGGACAGGCGTCTTATGGAAACACCATATATTTT
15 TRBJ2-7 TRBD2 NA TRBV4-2 CASSPGGGPIYEQYF TGTGCCAGCAGCCCCGGGGGGGGGCCTATTTACGAGCAGTACTTC
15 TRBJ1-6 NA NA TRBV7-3 CASSLNGPNGSPLHF TGTGCCAGCAGCTTAAATGGGCCCAATGGTTCACCCCTCCACTTT
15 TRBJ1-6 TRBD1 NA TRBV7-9 CASSRGQVYNSPLHF TGTGCCAGCAGCCGGGGACAGGTTTATAATTCACCCCTCCACTTT
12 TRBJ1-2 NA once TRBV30 CAWGHITNGYTF TGTGCCTGGGGACACATTACCAATGGCTACACCTTC
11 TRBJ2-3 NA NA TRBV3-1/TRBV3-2 CASSQADTQYF TGTGCCAGCAGCCAAGCTGATACGCAGTATTTT
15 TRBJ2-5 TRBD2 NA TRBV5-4 CASSLAVGGSETQYF TGTGCCAGCAGCTTGGCCGTGGGGGGGTCAGAGACCCAGTACTTC
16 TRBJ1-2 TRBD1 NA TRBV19 CASSIHPPQGAPGYTF TGTGCCAGTAGTATCCACCCCCCGCAGGGGGCGCCTGGCTACACCTTC
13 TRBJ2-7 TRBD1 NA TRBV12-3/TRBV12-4 CASSGDRGYEQYF TGTGCCAGCAGTGGGGACAGGGGTTACGAGCAGTACTTC
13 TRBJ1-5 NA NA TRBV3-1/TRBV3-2 CASSQDTDQPQHF TGTGCCAGCAGCCAAGACACGGATCAGCCCCAGCATTTT
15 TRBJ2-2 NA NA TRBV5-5 CASSFSSWNTGELFF TGTGCCAGCAGCTTCTCAAGCTGGAACACCGGGGAGCTGTTTTTT
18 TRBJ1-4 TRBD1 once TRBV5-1 CASSLQSRGTATNEKLFF TGCGCCAGCAGCTTACAAAGCAGGGGGACCGCAACTAATGAAAAACTGTTTTTT
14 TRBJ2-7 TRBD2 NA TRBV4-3 CASSRTSGAYEQYF TGCGCCAGCAGCCGGACTAGCGGGGCGTACGAGCAGTACTTC
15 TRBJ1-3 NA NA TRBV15 CATSLGERSGNTIYF TGTGCCACCAGCCTCGGGGAGCGCTCTGGAAACACCATATATTTT
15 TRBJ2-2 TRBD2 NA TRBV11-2 CASSPGLVLIGELFF TGTGCCAGCAGCCCCGGACTAGTTCTCATCGGGGAGCTGTTTTTT
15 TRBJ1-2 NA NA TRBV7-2 CASSLLSGESYGYTF TGTGCCAGCAGCTTACTGTCAGGGGAGAGCTATGGCTACACCTTC
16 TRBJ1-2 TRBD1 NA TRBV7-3 CASSPDDRGSLYGYTF TGTGCCAGCAGCCCGGACGACAGGGGGAGCCTCTATGGCTACACCTTC
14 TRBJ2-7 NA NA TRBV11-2 CASSKETGGYEQYF TGTGCCAGCAGCAAAGAGACAGGTGGCTACGAGCAGTACTTC
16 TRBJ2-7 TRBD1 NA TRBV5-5 CASSLGGQGALYEQYF TGTGCCAGCAGCTTGGGAGGACAGGGGGCATTGTACGAGCAGTACTTC
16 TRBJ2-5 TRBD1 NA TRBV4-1 CASSRDTGGAEETQYF TGCGCCAGCAGCCGCGATACAGGGGGCGCGGAAGAGACCCAGTACTTC
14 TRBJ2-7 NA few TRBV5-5 CASSAIRGLGEQYF TGTGCCAGCAGCGCAATAAGGGGTCTAGGAGAGCAGTACTTC
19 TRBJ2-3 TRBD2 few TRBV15 CATSRDRVGVAGGRDTQYF TGTGCCACCAGCAGAGATAGGGTAGGGGTAGCGGGGGGTAGGGATACGCAGTATTTT
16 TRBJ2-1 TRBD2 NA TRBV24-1 CATSDPVTSGNNEQFF TGTGCCACCAGTGATCCGGTGACTAGCGGTAACAATGAGCAGTTCTTC
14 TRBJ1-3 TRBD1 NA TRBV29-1 CSVSAGGPGNTIYF TGCAGCGTTTCGGCAGGGGGCCCTGGAAACACCATATATTTT
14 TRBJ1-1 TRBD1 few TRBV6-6 CASRPGGVQGSAFF TGTGCCAGCAGACCCGGAGGAGTACAGGGGAGCGCTTTCTTT
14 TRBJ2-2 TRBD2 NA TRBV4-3 CASSQLAGGRELFF TGCGCCAGCAGCCAATTAGCGGGGGGTCGGGAGCTGTTTTTT
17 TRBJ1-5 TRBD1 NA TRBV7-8 CASSLVNPGQGYQPQHF TGTGCCAGCAGCTTAGTCAATCCGGGACAGGGCTATCAGCCCCAGCATTTT